This T cell receptor beta chain was recorded in a study of Graves' ophthalmopathy and Graves' hyperthyroidism. The authors amplified TCR beta CDR3 regions, and they did so from RNA transcripts for repertoire sequencing. An opening RT-PCR round employed HTBI primers and preceded a second-round multiplex PCR. One entry per CDR3 protein, called by TCRdb with MiXCR from the multiplex PCR reads. This sample has approximately 640,000 distinct CDR3 sequences, with just over 40% found just once. Germline V gene sequence: CDR1 LGHNT, CDR2 FRNRAP. This CDR3 contains 18 residues. V was cut by 3 bases and J by 8 bases, with 23 bases left in between.

V and J are TRBV12-5 and TRBJ1-6; tentative D call: TRBD1 (5 bases). The sequencing input was peripheral blood. The source is an adult man with Graves' ophthalmopathy. CDR3 sequence reads: CASGFLRDPSLGDSPLHF. CDR3 in DNA: TGTGCTAGTGGTTTTTTAAGGGACCCCTCACTGGGAGATTCACCCCTCCACTTT.